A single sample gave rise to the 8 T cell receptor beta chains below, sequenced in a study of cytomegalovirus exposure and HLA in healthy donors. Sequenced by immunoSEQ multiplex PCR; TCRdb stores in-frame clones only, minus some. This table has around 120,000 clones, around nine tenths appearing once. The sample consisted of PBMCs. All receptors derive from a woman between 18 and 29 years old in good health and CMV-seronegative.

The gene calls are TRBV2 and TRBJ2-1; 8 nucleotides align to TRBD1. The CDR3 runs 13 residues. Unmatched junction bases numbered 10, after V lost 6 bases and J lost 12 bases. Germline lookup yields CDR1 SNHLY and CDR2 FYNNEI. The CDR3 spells CASRDRAFWGQFF. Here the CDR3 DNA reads TGTGCCAGCAGGGACAGGGCGTTTTGGGGGCAGTTCTTC.

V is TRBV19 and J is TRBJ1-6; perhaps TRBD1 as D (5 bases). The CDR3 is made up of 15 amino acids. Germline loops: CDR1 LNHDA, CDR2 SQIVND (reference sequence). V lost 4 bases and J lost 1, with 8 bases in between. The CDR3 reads CASSKGRSYNSPLHF. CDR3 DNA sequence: TGTGCCAGTAGTAAGGGGCGATCCTATAATTCACCCCTCCACTTT.

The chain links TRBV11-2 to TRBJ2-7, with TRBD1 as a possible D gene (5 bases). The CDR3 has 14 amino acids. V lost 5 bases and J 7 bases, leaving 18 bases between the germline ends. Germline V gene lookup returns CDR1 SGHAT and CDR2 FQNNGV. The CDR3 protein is CASSHTTDLGEQYF. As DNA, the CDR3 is TGTGCCAGCAGCCATACGACAGACTTGGGGGAGCAGTACTTC.

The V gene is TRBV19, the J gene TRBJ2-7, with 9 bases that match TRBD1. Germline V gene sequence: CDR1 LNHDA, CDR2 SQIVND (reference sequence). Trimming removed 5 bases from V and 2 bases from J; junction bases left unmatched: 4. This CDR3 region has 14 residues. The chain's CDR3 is CASSERDRAYEQYF. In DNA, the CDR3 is TGTGCCAGTAGTGAGCGGGACAGGGCCTACGAGCAGTACTTC. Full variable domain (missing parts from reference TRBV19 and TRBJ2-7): DGGITQSPKYLFRKEGQNVTLSCEQNLNHDAMYWYRQDPGQGLRLIYYSQIVNDFQKGDIAEGYSVSREKKESFPLTVTSAQKNPTAFYLCASSERDRAYEQYFGPGTRLTVT.

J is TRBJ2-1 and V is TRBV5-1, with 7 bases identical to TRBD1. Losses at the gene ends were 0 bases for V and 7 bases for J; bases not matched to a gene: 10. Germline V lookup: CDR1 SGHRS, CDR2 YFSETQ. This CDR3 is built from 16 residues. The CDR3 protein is CASSLAATGDQNEQFF. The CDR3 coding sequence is TGCGCCAGCAGCTTGGCAGCTACAGGGGATCAAAATGAGCAGTTCTTC.

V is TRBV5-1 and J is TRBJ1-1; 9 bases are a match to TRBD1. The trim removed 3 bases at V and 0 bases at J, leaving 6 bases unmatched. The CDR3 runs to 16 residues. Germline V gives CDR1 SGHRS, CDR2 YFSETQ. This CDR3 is CASSWGQGNMNTEAFF. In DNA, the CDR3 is TGCGCCAGCAGCTGGGGACAGGGAAATATGAACACTGAAGCTTTCTTT. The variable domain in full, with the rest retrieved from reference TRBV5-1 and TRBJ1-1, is KAGVTQTPRYLIKTRGQQVTLSCSPISGHRSVSWYQQTPGQGLQFLFEYFSETQRNKGNFPGRFSGRQFSNSRSEMNVSTLELGDSALYLCASSWGQGNMNTEAFFGQGTRLTVV.

The CDR3 DNA sequence: TGCGCCAGCAGTGACCCACAGGGGTTGGGAAACACCATATATTTT. This codes for CASSDPQGLGNTIYF. V gene TRBV10-2 combines with J gene TRBJ1-3, with 7 positions matching TRBD1. CDR1 is WSHSY, CDR2 SAAADI, per germline. The CDR3 is 15 amino acids. The ends lost 3 bases at V and 4 bases at J; junction bases unmatched: 6.

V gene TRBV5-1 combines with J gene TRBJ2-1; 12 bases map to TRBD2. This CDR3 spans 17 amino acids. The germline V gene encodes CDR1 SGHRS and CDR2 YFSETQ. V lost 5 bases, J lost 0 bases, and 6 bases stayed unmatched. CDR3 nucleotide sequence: TGCGCCAGCAGTTATACTAGCGGGAGGATCTCCTACAATGAGCAGTTCTTC. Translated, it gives CASSYTSGRISYNEQFF.